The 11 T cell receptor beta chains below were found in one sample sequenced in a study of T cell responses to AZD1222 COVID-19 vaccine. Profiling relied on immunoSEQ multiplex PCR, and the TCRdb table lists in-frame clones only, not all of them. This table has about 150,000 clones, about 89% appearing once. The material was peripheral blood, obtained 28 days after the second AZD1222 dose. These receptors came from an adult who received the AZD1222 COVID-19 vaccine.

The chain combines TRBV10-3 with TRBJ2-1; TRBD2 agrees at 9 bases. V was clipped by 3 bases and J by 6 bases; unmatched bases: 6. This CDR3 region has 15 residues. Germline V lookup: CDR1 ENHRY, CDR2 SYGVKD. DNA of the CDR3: TGTGCCATCAGTGATCCTGGACTAGCGTCCAATGAGCAGTTCTTC. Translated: CAISDPGLASNEQFF.

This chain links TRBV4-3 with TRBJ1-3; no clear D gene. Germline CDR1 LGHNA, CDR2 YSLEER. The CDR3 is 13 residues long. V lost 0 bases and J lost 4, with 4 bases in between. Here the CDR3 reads CASSQDYGNTIYF. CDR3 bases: TGCGCCAGCAGCCAAGATTACGGAAACACCATATATTTT.

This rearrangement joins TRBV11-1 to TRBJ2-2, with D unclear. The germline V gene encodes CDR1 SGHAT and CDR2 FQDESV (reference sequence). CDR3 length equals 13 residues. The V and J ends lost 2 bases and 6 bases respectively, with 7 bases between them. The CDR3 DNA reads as TGTGCCAGCAGCTTACGCTTCCCCGGGGAGCTGTTTTTT. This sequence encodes CASSLRFPGELFF.

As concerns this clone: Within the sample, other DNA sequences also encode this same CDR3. Here the CDR3 DNA reads TGCGCCAGCAGCCCGGGACAGGGGGCGTCTGGGGCCAACGTCCTGACTTTC. It translates to CASSPGQGASGANVLTF. The rearrangement links TRBV5-1 to TRBJ2-6, with 12 positions matching TRBD1. The CDR3 sequence is 17 residues long. Germline loops: CDR1 SGHRS, CDR2 YFSETQ. V trimming: 4 bases; J trimming: 1 base; junction bases outside the gene matches: 3.

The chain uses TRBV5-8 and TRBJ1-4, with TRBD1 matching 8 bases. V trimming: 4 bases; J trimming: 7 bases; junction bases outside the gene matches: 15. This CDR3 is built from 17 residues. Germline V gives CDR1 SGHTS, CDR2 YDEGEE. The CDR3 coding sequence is TGTGCCAGCAGCCACCAGAGCGGACAGGGCGTCCGTGAAAAACTGTTTTTT. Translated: CASSHQSGQGVREKLFF. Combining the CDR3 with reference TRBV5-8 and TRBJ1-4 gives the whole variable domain EAGVTQSPTHLIKTRGQQATLRCSPISGHTSVYWYQQALGLGLQFLLWYDEGEERNRGNFPPRFSGRQFPNYSSELNVNALELEDSALYLCASSHQSGQGVREKLFFGSGTQLSVL.

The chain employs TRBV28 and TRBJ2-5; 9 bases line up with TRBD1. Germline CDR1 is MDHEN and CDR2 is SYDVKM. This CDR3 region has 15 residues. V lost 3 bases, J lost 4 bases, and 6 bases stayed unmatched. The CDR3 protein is CASSLGQGRGETQYF. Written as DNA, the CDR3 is TGTGCCAGCAGTTTGGGACAGGGAAGGGGAGAGACCCAGTACTTC.

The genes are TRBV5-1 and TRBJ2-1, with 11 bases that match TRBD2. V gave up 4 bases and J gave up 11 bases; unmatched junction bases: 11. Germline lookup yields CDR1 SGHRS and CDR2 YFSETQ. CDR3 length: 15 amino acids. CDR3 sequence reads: CASSGTSGSLTQQFF. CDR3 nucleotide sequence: TGCGCCAGCAGCGGGACTAGCGGAAGTCTCACTCAGCAGTTCTTC.

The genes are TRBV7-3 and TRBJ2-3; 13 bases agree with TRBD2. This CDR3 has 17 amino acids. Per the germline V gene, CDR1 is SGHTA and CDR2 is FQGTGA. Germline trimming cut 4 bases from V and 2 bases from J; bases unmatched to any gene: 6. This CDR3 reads CASSSTGTSGITDTQYF. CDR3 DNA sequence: TGTGCCAGCAGCTCAACCGGGACTAGCGGGATCACAGATACGCAGTATTTT.

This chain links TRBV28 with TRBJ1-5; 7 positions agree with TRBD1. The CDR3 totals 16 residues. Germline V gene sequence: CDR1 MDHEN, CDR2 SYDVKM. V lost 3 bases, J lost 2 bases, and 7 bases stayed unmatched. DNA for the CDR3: TGTGCCAGCAGTTTTCGGAAAGGGGGCGGCAATCAGCCCCAGCATTTT. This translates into CASSFRKGGGNQPQHF.

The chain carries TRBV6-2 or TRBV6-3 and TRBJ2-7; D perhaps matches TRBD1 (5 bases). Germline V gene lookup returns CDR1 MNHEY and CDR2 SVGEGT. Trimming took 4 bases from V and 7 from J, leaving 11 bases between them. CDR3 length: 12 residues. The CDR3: CASSSQGSEQYF. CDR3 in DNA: TGTGCCAGCAGTTCTCAGGGTTCTGAGCAGTACTTC.

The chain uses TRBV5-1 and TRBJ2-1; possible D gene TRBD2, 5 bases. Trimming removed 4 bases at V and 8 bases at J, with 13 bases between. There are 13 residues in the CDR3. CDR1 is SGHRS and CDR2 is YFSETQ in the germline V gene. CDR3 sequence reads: CASSRMGVYEQFF. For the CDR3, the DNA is TGCGCCAGCAGCCGAATGGGAGTTTATGAGCAGTTCTTC.